A selection of T cell receptor beta chains follows, all from one sample in a study of cytomegalovirus exposure and HLA in healthy donors. Measured with immunoSEQ multiplex PCR; TCRdb has only the in-frame clones, and not every one. The profile shows over 150,000 clones, more than 60% of them singletons. Sequenced: PBMCs. These TCRs come from a male donor in good health and CMV-seronegative. CDR3s include the opening cysteine and the closing phenylalanine or tryptophan. A D gene is named only where the DNA matches it firmly. Rows may omit the clone size; those that give it use once, few, many or a size class.

J	D	V	length	size	DNA	CDR3
TRBJ1-5	NA	TRBV19	14	few	TGTGCCAGTAGTATACAGGGGTGGAATCAGCCCCAGCATTTT	CASSIQGWNQPQHF
TRBJ2-7	NA	TRBV4-3	18	NA	TGCGCCAGCAGCCAAGATTGGGGGGGGCACGGGATATCCTACGAGCAGTACTTC	CASSQDWGGHGISYEQYF
TRBJ2-6	NA	TRBV7-9	16	once	TGTGCCAGCAGCTCCCCGGCGGGGTACGGGGCCAACGTCCTGACTTTC	CASSSPAGYGANVLTF
TRBJ2-7	TRBD1	TRBV28	15	NA	TGTGCCAGCAGTTCGACAGGGGCGAGCTCCTACGAGCAGTACTTC	CASSSTGASSYEQYF
TRBJ2-1	NA	TRBV9	16	NA	TGTGCCAGCAGCGTAGGTTTCGGGAGCTCCTACAATGAGCAGTTCTTC	CASSVGFGSSYNEQFF
TRBJ2-3	NA	TRBV5-1	15	NA	TGCGCCAGCAGCTTTGGCCAGGGCGACACAGATACGCAGTATTTT	CASSFGQGDTDTQYF
TRBJ1-1	NA	TRBV5-1	15	NA	TGCGCCAGCAGCTTGGCTGGGGGGGCCGGCACTGAAGCTTTCTTT	CASSLAGGAGTEAFF
TRBJ2-1	NA	TRBV6-1	16	few	TGTGCCAGCAGTGAAGGGGGACTCATCTCCTACAATGAGCAGTTCTTC	CASSEGGLISYNEQFF
TRBJ2-5	TRBD2	TRBV5-1	14	once	TGCGCCAGCAGTTTAGCGGGTCCACAAGAGACCCAGTACTTC	CASSLAGPQETQYF
TRBJ2-6	NA	TRBV7-9	15	few	TGTGCCAGCAGCTTAGAGTTCCGAAGAGGAAACGTCCTGACTTTC	CASSLEFRRGNVLTF
TRBJ1-2	NA	TRBV28	13	NA	TGTGCCAGCAGCTTGTCCGGGGCGGGGGGCTACACCTTC	CASSLSGAGGYTF
TRBJ2-7	NA	TRBV14	15	few	TGTGCCAGCAGCCAAATGGGAGAGACTTCCTACGAGCAGTACTTC	CASSQMGETSYEQYF
TRBJ2-3	TRBD1	TRBV7-9	17	NA	TGTGCCAGCAGCCCGCGCAGGGCAGGGGGCTTCGCAGATACGCAGTATTTT	CASSPRRAGGFADTQYF
TRBJ2-2	NA	TRBV29-1	14	NA	TGCAGCGTGGGGCAACAGAAGAACACCGGGGAGCTGTTTTTT	CSVGQQKNTGELFF
TRBJ1-2	TRBD1	TRBV2	17	few	TGTGCCAGCAGTGAAGTCGCGACAGGGTCCCCTAACTATGGCTACACCTTC	CASSEVATGSPNYGYTF
TRBJ2-5	TRBD1	TRBV9	15	few	TGTGCCAGCAGCGTAGACCCGGGGACAGAAGAGACCCAGTACTTC	CASSVDPGTEETQYF
TRBJ2-3	NA	TRBV7-3	13	NA	TGTGCCAGCAGCTTTCAGGGCACAGATACGCAGTATTTT	CASSFQGTDTQYF
TRBJ2-7	NA	TRBV28	11	NA	TGTGCCAGCAGTTTAGGGCACGAGCAGTACTTC	CASSLGHEQYF
TRBJ2-2	NA	TRBV10-3	12	NA	TGTGCCATCAGGGGGGCAGGCGGGGAGCTGTTTTTT	CAIRGAGGELFF
TRBJ1-5	NA	TRBV30	13	few	TGTGCCTGGGGGCATTCTAGCAATCAGCCCCAGCATTTT	CAWGHSSNQPQHF
TRBJ1-2	NA	TRBV28	14	NA	TGTGCCAGCATTTCGAGGCCGGAGGCTTATGGCTACACCTTC	CASISRPEAYGYTF
TRBJ2-1	NA	TRBV11-2	15	NA	TGTGCCAGCAGCTTAGACAGAAGCTCCTACAATGAGCAGTTCTTC	CASSLDRSSYNEQFF
TRBJ1-6	TRBD1	TRBV5-1	14	NA	TGCGCCAGCAGCCCTACAGGGGGCAATTCACCCCTCCACTTT	CASSPTGGNSPLHF
TRBJ2-2	NA	TRBV19	14	many	TGTGCCGCGAAGGGGAATTTGGACACCGGGGAGCTGTTTTTT	CAAKGNLDTGELFF
TRBJ2-1	NA	TRBV7-6	14	NA	TGTGCCAGCAGTTCCGGGGGCTCCTACAATGAGCAGTTCTTC	CASSSGGSYNEQFF
TRBJ2-7	NA	TRBV2	16	NA	TGTGCCAGCAGTGAAGCGAGGTCAGGGACTCCCTACGAGCAGTACTTC	CASSEARSGTPYEQYF
TRBJ1-1	TRBD1	TRBV2	12	NA	TGTGCCGGACAGGGGGCGAACACTGAAGCTTTCTTT	CAGQGANTEAFF
TRBJ2-6	TRBD1	TRBV5-1	19	NA	TGCGCCAGCAGTCCCGGGACAGGGGACCTGAGCTCTGGGGCCAACGTCCTGACTTTC	CASSPGTGDLSSGANVLTF
TRBJ2-6	NA	TRBV5-5	16	NA	TGTGCCAGCACCGGGACTGATCTCTGGGGCGGCAACGTCCTGACTTTC	CASTGTDLWGGNVLTF
TRBJ1-1	NA	TRBV18	13	NA	TGTGCCAGCTCCAGGACAGCGGACACTGAAGCTTTCTTT	CASSRTADTEAFF
TRBJ1-4	TRBD1	TRBV2	15	NA	TGTGCCAGCACCAACCCGGACAGGTCTGCTGAAAAACTGTTTTTT	CASTNPDRSAEKLFF
TRBJ1-2	NA	TRBV18	15	NA	TGTGCCAGCTCACCACGGGCAGGGGCCCTCTATGGCTACACCTTC	CASSPRAGALYGYTF
TRBJ2-7	NA	TRBV7-6	14	NA	TGTGCCAGCAGCTTAGTCGGACTGGGGAGGGAGCAGTACTTC	CASSLVGLGREQYF
TRBJ2-2	NA	TRBV18	13	few	TGTGCCAGCTCACCGACAGGAAGCAGGGAGCTGTTTTTT	CASSPTGSRELFF
TRBJ2-1	TRBD2	TRBV4-1	14	few	TGCGCCAGCAGCCTAGCGGGGGGGCCCACTGAGCAGTTCTTC	CASSLAGGPTEQFF
TRBJ2-7	TRBD1	TRBV6-6	15	NA	TGTGCCAGCAGTTACCCGGGACAGACGATCTACGAGCAGTACTTC	CASSYPGQTIYEQYF
TRBJ2-7	NA	TRBV15	16	NA	TGTGCCACCAGCAGAGAATGGGCAGGGGTTGAGGACGAGCAGTACTTC	CATSREWAGVEDEQYF
TRBJ1-6	NA	TRBV28	15	NA	TGTGCCAGCAGTGTAATTGACAGCTATAATTCACCCCTCCACTTT	CASSVIDSYNSPLHF
TRBJ2-2	TRBD2	TRBV5-1	14	once	TGCGCCAGCAGCCGGGACTACAACACCGGGGAGCTGTTTTTT	CASSRDYNTGELFF
TRBJ1-4	NA	TRBV29-1	12	NA	TGCAGCGTTGTCTCAACTAATGAAAAACTGTTTTTT	CSVVSTNEKLFF
TRBJ1-1	NA	TRBV5-4	13	NA	TGTGCCAGCAAGGGGGAAGGGGAGACTGAAGCTTTCTTT	CASKGEGETEAFF
TRBJ1-2	NA	TRBV9	13	few	TGTGCCAGCAGCGTAGGCACAGGCTATGGCTACACCTTC	CASSVGTGYGYTF
TRBJ1-1	NA	TRBV14	15	NA	TGTGCCAGCAGCCAAGAAGGAGGGGCGAACACTGAAGCTTTCTTT	CASSQEGGANTEAFF